The entry below gives a single TCR beta chain sequence along with its context. Its antigen is undetermined. Repertoires were generated with immunoSEQ multiplex PCR, while TCRdb's copy carries only in-frame clones and drops some. The data contain 200,000 or so clones, 80% to 90% of them seen just once; the ten biggest clones take up roughly 12%. This sample is part of a study of cytomegalovirus exposure and HLA in healthy donors. Across the whole study: The 110 or so validation repertoires used a platform that matched the one used for the 550 to 800 first-cohort repertoires, as a later analysis reported.

Study findings and constraints: The classifier, whose performance was assessed in both the original and validation cohorts, reportedly diagnosed cytomegalovirus status with high specificity and sensitivity. Investigators reported approximately 170 TCR beta chains as tied to cytomegalovirus.

This sequence originates from a woman in her twenties or thirties in good health and CMV-seropositive. The material sequenced was PBMCs.

In DNA form, the CDR3 reads TGTGCCAGCTCACAATCGGGACTGGGTATGGAGCAGTACTTC. Translation: CASSQSGLGMEQYF. The chain joins TRBV18 to TRBJ2-7; TRBD2 might be the D (6 bases). Germline assignment: CDR1 KGHSH and CDR2 LQKENI. The CDR3 is 14 residues long. V was clipped by 4 bases and J by 7 bases, with 17 bases between them.